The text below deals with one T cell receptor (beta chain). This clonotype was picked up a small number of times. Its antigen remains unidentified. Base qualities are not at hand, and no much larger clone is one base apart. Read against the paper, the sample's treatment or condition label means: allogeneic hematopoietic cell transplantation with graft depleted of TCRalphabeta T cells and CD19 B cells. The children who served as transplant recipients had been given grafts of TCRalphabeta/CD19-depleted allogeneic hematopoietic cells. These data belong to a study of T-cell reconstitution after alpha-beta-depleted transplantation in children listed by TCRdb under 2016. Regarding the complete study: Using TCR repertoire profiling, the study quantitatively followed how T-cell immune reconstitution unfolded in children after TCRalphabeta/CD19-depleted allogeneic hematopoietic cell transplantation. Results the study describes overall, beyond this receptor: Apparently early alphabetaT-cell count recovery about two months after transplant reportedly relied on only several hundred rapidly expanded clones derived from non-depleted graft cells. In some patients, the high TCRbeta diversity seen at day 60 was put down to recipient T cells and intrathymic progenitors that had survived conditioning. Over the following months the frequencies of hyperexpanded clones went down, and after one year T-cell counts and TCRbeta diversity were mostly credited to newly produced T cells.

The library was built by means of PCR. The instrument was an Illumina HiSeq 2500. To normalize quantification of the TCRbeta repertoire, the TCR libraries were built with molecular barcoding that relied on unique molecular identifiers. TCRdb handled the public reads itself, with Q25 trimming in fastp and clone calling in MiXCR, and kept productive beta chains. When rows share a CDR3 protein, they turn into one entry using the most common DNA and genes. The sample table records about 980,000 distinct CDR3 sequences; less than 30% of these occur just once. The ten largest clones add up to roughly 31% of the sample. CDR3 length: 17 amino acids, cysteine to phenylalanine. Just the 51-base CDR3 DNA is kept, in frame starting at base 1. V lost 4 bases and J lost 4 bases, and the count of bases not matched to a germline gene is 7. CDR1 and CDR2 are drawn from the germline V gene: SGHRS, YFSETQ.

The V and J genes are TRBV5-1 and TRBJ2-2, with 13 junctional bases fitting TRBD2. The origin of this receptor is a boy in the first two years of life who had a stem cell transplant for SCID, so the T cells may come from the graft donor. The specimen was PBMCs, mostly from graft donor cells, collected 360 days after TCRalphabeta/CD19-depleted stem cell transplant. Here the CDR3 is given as CASSRGTSGVITGELFF. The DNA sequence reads TGCGCCAGCAGCCGCGGGACTAGCGGGGTTATCACCGGGGAGCTGTTTTTT.